These T cell receptor beta chains were read from a single sample in a study of shared T cell receptors in the human thymus. Here immunoSEQ multiplex PCR was the method, and the copy in TCRdb shows in-frame clones only, minus some. Among about 660,000 clones listed, 88% were seen once. This sample was also put to use in a study of human thymus T cells.

Sequenced sample: thymocytes. Receptors originate from a boy in the first two years of life with a congenital heart defect. CDR3s leave out the opening cysteine and the closing phenylalanine or tryptophan. A D gene is named only where the DNA matches it firmly.

D gene	V gene	J gene	CDR3 protein
TRBD1	TRBV28	TRBJ2-7	ASNLGQGGNYEQY
TRBD2	TRBV2	TRBJ2-1	ASRSSGRAQYYNEQF
.	TRBV11-2	TRBJ2-7	ASSQTQGSYEQY
.	TRBV4-3	TRBJ2-7	ASSQGTTAYEQY
TRBD1	TRBV18	TRBJ1-5	ASSPGTVENQPQH
.	TRBV12-5	TRBJ2-1	ASGQTGGQF
.	TRBV27	TRBJ1-2	ASSSTGVAVYGYT
TRBD2	TRBV18	TRBJ2-4	ASSHGGVAKNIQY
.	TRBV28	TRBJ1-5	ASSPHGGTGPNQPQH
.	TRBV11-2	TRBJ2-7	ASTSREQY
.	TRBV14	TRBJ1-3	ASSRRGVNRRAEVGNTIY
.	TRBV2	TRBJ2-3	ASSDVGQQEGRLSTDTQY
TRBD1	TRBV20-1	TRBJ2-7	SAGQGDEQY
TRBD2	TRBV6-5	TRBJ2-7	ASSNPKRGYEQY
TRBD2	TRBV7-9	TRBJ2-7	ASSLVRGRESYEQY
.	TRBV7-8	TRBJ1-4	ASSLEDPGVNEKLF